Listed here are 15 T cell receptor beta chains from one sample, sequenced in a study of Ad26.COV2.S vaccination and SARS-CoV-2 variants. Described treatment: about 20 received Ad26.COV2.S at low or high dose, single or two shots; about 5 received placebo; per-sample allocation not given. The samples date from day 63 after the first vaccine or placebo injection. Profiling relied on immunoSEQ multiplex PCR, and the TCRdb table lists in-frame clones only, not all of them. The sample shows about 320,000 clones, about 82% of them seen only once. This specimen consisted of peripheral blood, obtained in a trial of Ad26.COV2.S vaccine versus placebo. The source of these receptors is a person aged 18 to 59 who received the Ad26.COV2.S COVID-19 vaccine or a placebo.

The rearrangement uses TRBV19 and TRBJ1-2; tentatively, D is TRBD1 (5 bases). The CDR3 totals 15 residues. Germline CDR1 is LNHDA and CDR2 is SQIVND (reference sequence). Trimming cost V 4 bases and J 0 bases, with 12 bases left between them. CDR3 protein: CASSRKGEPNYGYTF. CDR3 in DNA: TGTGCCAGTAGTAGAAAAGGGGAACCTAACTATGGCTACACCTTC.

This clone was seen a handful of times. The J gene is TRBJ1-5, the V gene TRBV10-3; D uncertain. The CDR3 consists of 14 residues. In germline, CDR1 is ENHRY, CDR2 SYGVKD. V dropped 0 bases and J dropped 7 bases, with 10 bases sitting between them. The CDR3 nucleotides are TGTGCCATCAGTGAGTCAGGGAGTAGGCAGCCCCAGCATTTT. Its protein product is CAISESGSRQPQHF.

The rearrangement links TRBV6-5 to TRBJ2-4; 7 positions agree with TRBD2. The CDR3 has 16 amino acids. Losses at the gene ends were 4 bases for V and 0 bases for J; bases not matched to a gene: 6. Germline-derived CDR1 and CDR2 are MNHEY and SVGAGI. CDR3: CASSSTGGLAKNIQYF. The CDR3 nucleotides read TGTGCCAGCAGTTCCACGGGGGGACTAGCCAAAAACATTCAGTACTTC.

The CDR3 here is CASSLDAGGRMNTEAFF. CDR3 bases: TGTGCCAGCAGCTTAGACGCGGGGGGGAGGATGAACACTGAAGCTTTCTTT. The V call is TRBV7-9, the J call TRBJ1-1; weak D call: TRBD1 (5 bases). V gave up 1 base and J gave up 0 bases, with 15 bases separating them. CDR1 is SEHNR, CDR2 FQNEAQ, per germline (reference sequence). This CDR3 contains 17 residues.

This clone was recorded once. This chain uses TRBV3-1 (or the pseudogene TRBV3-2) with TRBJ2-3, with TRBD2 matching over 10 bases. V trimming: 0 bases; J trimming: 9 bases; junction bases outside the gene matches: 6. Per the germline V gene, CDR1 is LGHDT and CDR2 is YNNKEL (reference sequence). The CDR3 runs 15 residues. CDR3 in amino acids: CASSQDSGGRGTQYF. Here the CDR3 DNA reads TGTGCCAGCAGCCAAGATAGCGGGGGGAGGGGGACGCAGTATTTT.

The chain joins TRBV7-2 to TRBJ2-7, with D possibly TRBD1 on 5 matching bases. V was trimmed by 5 bases and J by 3 bases, leaving 14 bases between them. The length of the CDR3 is 14 residues. Germline assignment: CDR1 SGHTA and CDR2 FQGNSA. The CDR3 loop is CASSTYPGHYEQYF. CDR3 nucleotides: TGTGCCAGCAGCACCTACCCAGGGCACTACGAGCAGTACTTC. The variable domain in full, with the rest retrieved from reference TRBV7-2 and TRBJ2-7, is GAGVSQSPSNKVTEKGKDVELRCDPISGHTALYWYRQSLGQGLEFLIYFQGNSAPDKSGLPSDRFSAERTGGSVSTLTIQRTQQEDSAVYLCASSTYPGHYEQYFGPGTRLTVT.

The chain recombines TRBV19 with TRBJ2-1; TRBD2 is a possible D gene (5 bases). V dropped 2 bases and J dropped 3 bases, with 8 bases sitting between them. The CDR3 loop spans 14 amino acids. Germline V gene data show CDR1 as LNHDA and CDR2 as SQIVND (reference sequence). The CDR3 DNA reads as TGTGCCAGTAGTATAAGAGGGAACTACAATGAGCAGTTCTTC. It encodes CASSIRGNYNEQFF.

Written as DNA, the CDR3 is TGTGCCAGCAGCGAACAGGGGCAAGAGACCCAGTACTTC. This translates into CASSEQGQETQYF. J is TRBJ2-5 and V is TRBV3-1 (or the pseudogene TRBV3-2); 7 nucleotides agree with TRBD1. V was pared by 5 bases and J by 2 bases, with 2 bases of the junction left unmatched. The CDR3 totals 13 residues. From germline, CDR1 is LGHDT and CDR2 YNNKEL (reference sequence).

The chain couples TRBV6-2 or TRBV6-3 to TRBJ2-1; 12 nucleotides match TRBD2. V shed 2 bases, J shed 3 bases, and the junction held 17 bases outside the gene matches. Germline V gene sequence: CDR1 MNHEY, CDR2 SVGEGT. This CDR3 comprises 21 residues. CDR3 sequence (DNA): TGTGCCAGCAGTTACGCCGACTCTAGCGGGGGGGCCCCCCTCTACTACAATGAGCAGTTCTTC. It translates to CASSYADSSGGAPLYYNEQFF.

This rearrangement joins TRBV5-8 to TRBJ1-4; D not certain. Per the germline V gene, CDR1 is SGHTS and CDR2 is YDEGEE. CDR3 size: 15 residues. Trimming stripped 0 bases from V and 5 bases from J, with 11 bases between. This CDR3 reads CASSLASRRNEKLFF. CDR3 nucleotide sequence: TGTGCCAGCAGCTTGGCCTCCAGGAGGAATGAAAAACTGTTTTTT.

The chain joins TRBV2 to TRBJ2-2, with 7 bases matching TRBD2. Losses at the gene ends were 7 bases for V and 6 bases for J; bases not matched to a gene: 11. The CDR3 runs 15 residues. CDR1 and CDR2 from the germline V gene are SNHLY and FYNNEI. As DNA, the CDR3 is TGTGCCAGCACCCCCCAGCGGGGTATCTCCGGGGAGCTGTTTTTT. Translated: CASTPQRGISGELFF.

This chain joins TRBV1 and TRBJ1-2; the D call TRBD1 from the table was never checked on the DNA. TRBV1 is a pseudogene locus. The CDR3 has 13 residues. CDR3 DNA sequence: TGCACCAGCAGCCAGAGGGGGCAAGGAGGCTACACCTTC. It is translated as CTSSQRGQGGYTF.

The rearrangement uses TRBV5-1 and TRBJ2-3; D unclear. Germline assignment: CDR1 SGHRS and CDR2 YFSETQ. V was pared by 0 bases and J by 0 bases, with 5 bases between. This CDR3 has 14 amino acids. The CDR3 bases are TGCGCCAGCAGCTTGGAATCTAGCACAGATACGCAGTATTTT. Translated: CASSLESSTDTQYF.

This clone occurred once. The chain recombines TRBV27 with TRBJ1-2; 7 bases are a match to TRBD1. This CDR3 is built from 13 residues. Germline values: CDR1 MNHEY, CDR2 SMNVEV (reference sequence). Germline trimming cut 3 bases from V and 6 bases from J; bases unmatched to any gene: 4. The CDR3 loop reads CASSFEGANGYTF. CDR3 nucleotides: TGTGCCAGCAGTTTCGAGGGGGCTAATGGCTACACCTTC.

The chain has TRBV9 and TRBJ2-7; 10 nucleotides match TRBD1. J was trimmed by 3 bases and V by 5 bases; bases with no gene match: 2. This CDR3 contains 13 residues. In germline, CDR1 is SGDLS, CDR2 YYNGEE. CDR3 sequence: CASRDRGDYEQYF. The CDR3 nucleotides are TGTGCCAGCAGGGACAGGGGGGACTACGAGCAGTACTTC.